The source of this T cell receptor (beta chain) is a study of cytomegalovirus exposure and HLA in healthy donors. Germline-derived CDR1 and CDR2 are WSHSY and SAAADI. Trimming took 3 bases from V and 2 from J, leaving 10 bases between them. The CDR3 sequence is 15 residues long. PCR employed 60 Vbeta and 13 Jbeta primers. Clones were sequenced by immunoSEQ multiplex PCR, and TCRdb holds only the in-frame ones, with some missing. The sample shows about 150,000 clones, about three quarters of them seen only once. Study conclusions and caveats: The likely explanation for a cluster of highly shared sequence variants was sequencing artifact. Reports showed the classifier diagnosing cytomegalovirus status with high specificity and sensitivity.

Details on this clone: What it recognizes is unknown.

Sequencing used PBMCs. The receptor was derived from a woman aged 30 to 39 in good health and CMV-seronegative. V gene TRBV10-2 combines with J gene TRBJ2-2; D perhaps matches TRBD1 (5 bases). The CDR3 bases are TGCGCCAGCAGTGATGGGGCCCACAACACCGGGGAGCTGTTTTTT. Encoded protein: CASSDGAHNTGELFF.